This T cell receptor beta chain was recorded in a study of CD8+CD57+ T cells in acquired aplastic anemia. With 9 bases removed from V and 8 bases from J, the gap between germline ends came to 11 bases. This CDR3 has 12 residues. Germline lookup yields CDR1 WNHNN and CDR2 SYGVQD (reference sequence). Regarding the study as a whole: Overlap between patients and controls comprised roughly 30 CD8+ CDR3 sequences.

Flow cytometry had shown expanded CD8+CD57+ cells in the patients chosen for sequencing. Among the patients, all had severe acquired aplastic anemia. TCR beta VDJ and CDR3 profiles were obtained from a genomic DNA template. A single record per CDR3 protein comes from TCRdb applying MiXCR to the reads. The sample lists about 160,000 distinct CDR3 sequences, 70% to 75% occurring once. In its sample, this clonotype was seen a few times. Its specificity is unknown. The rearrangement joins TRBV10-1 to TRBJ1-6; D remains ambiguous. Specimen: sorted CD4+, CD8+, or CD8+CD57+ T cells (not recorded which) from PBMCs. The receptor was isolated from a human donor with aplastic anemia. The CDR3 DNA reads TGCGCCAGTCGGCTGCCGGATTCACCCCTCCACTTT. Encoded protein: CASRLPDSPLHF.